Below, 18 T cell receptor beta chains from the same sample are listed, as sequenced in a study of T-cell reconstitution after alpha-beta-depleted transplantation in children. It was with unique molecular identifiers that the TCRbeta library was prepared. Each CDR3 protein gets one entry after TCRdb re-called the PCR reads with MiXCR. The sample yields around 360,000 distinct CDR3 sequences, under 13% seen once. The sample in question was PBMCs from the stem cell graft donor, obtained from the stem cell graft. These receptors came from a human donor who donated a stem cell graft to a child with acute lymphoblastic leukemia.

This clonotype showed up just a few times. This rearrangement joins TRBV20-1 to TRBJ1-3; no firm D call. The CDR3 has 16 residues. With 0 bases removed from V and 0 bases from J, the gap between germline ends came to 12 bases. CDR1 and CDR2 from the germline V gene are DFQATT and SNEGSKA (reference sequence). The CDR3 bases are TGCAGTGCTAGAGATCCCCGACTCAGCTCTGGAAACACCATATATTTT. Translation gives CSARDPRLSSGNTIYF.

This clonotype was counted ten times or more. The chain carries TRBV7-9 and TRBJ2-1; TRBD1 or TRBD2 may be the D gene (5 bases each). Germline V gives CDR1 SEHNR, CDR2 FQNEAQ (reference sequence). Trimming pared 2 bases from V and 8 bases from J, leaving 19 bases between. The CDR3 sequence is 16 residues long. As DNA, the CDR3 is TGTGCCAGCAGCTTAAGTTCGGGACGCCTGACCGATGAGCAGTTCTTC. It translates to CASSLSSGRLTDEQFF.

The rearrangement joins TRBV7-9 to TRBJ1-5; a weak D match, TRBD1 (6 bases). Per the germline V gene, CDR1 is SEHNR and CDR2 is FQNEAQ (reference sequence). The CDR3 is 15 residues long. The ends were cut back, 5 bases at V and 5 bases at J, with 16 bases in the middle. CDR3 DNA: TGTGCCAGCAGCCTAAACAGGGAGCCATATCAGCCCCAGCATTTT. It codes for CASSLNREPYQPQHF.

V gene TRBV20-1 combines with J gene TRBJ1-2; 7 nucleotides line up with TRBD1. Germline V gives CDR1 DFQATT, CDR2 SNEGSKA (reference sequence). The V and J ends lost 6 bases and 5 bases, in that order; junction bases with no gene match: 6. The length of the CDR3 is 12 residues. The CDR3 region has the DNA TGCAGTGCCCAGACAGGGCTTTATGGCTACACCTTC. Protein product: CSAQTGLYGYTF.

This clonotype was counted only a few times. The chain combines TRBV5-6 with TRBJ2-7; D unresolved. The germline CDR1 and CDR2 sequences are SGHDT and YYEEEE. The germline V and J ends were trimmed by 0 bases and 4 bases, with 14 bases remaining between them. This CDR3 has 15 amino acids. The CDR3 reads CASSLDVLRTYEQYF. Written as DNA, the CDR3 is TGTGCCAGCAGCTTGGATGTGTTGCGAACGTACGAGCAGTACTTC.

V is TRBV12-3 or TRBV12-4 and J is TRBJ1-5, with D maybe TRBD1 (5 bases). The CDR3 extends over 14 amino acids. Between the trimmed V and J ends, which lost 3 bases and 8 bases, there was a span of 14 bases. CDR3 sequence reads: CASSFRLPTEPQHF. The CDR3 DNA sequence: TGTGCCAGCAGTTTTCGCCTCCCGACAGAGCCCCAGCATTTT.

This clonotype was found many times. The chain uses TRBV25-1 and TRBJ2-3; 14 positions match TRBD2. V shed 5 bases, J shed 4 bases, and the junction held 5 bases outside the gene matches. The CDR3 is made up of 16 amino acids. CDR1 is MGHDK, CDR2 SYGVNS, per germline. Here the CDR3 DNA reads TGTGCCAGCAGTCCCGGGACTAGCGGGAGCGCAGATACGCAGTATTTT. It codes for CASSPGTSGSADTQYF.

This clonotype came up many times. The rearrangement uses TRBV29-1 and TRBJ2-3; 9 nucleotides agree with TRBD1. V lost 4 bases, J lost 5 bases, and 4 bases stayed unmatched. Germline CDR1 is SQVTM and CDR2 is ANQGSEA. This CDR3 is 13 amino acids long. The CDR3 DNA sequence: TGCAGCGTTGTATCGACAGGGGGAGATACGCAGTATTTT. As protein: CSVVSTGGDTQYF.

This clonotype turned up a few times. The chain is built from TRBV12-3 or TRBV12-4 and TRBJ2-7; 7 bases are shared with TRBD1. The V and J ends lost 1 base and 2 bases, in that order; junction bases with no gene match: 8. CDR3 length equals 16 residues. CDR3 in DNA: TGTGCCAGCAGTTTAGTGGTAAGGGGGCGGCCCTACGAGCAGTACTTC. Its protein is CASSLVVRGRPYEQYF.

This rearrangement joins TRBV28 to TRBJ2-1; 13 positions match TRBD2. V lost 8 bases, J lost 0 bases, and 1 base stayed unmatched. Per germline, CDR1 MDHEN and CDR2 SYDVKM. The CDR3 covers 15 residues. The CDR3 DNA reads TGTGCCAGCCGGACTAGCGGGAGCTCCTACAATGAGCAGTTCTTC. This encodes CASRTSGSSYNEQFF. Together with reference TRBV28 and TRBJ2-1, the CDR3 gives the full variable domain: DVKVTQSSRYLVKRTGEKVFLECVQDMDHENMFWYRQDPGLGLRLIYFSYDVKMKEKGDIPEGYSVSREKKERFSLILESASTNQTSMYLCASRTSGSSYNEQFFGPGTRLTVL.

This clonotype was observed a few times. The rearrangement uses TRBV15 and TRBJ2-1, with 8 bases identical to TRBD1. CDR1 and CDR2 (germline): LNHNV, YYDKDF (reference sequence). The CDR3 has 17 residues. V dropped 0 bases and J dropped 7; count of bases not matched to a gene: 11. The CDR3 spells CATSRDRGQGVTNEQFF. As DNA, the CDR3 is TGTGCCACCAGCAGAGATCGAGGACAGGGCGTAACGAATGAGCAGTTCTTC.

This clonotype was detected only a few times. The CDR3 nucleotides are TGCGCCAGCAGCTTGGAAACACCACTCAGTGAAGCTTTCTTT. Translation: CASSLETPLSEAFF. The rearrangement links TRBV5-1 to TRBJ1-1; D not resolved. Germline V CDR1 and CDR2: SGHRS, YFSETQ. The CDR3 runs to 14 residues. V dropped 0 bases and J dropped 7 bases, with 13 bases sitting between them.

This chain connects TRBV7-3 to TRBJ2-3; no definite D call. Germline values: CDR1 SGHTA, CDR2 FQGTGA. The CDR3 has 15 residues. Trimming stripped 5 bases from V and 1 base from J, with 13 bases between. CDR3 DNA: TGTGCCAGCAGCCTGGGTGGTATCGGCACAGATACGCAGTATTTT. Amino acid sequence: CASSLGGIGTDTQYF.

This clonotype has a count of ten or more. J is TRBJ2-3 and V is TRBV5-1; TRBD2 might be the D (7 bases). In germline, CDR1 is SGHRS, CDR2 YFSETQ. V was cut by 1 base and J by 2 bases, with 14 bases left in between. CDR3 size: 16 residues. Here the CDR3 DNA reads TGCGCCAGCAGCTTGTCGGAGCGGGACACCACAGATACGCAGTATTTT. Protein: CASSLSERDTTDTQYF.

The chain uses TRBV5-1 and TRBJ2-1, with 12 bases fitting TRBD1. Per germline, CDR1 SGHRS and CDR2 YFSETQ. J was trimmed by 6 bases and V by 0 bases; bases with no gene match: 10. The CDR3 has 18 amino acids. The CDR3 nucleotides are TGCGCCAGCAGCTTGGTGGCCGGGGGACAGGGGGCTTTCAATGAGCAGTTCTTC. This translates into CASSLVAGGQGAFNEQFF.

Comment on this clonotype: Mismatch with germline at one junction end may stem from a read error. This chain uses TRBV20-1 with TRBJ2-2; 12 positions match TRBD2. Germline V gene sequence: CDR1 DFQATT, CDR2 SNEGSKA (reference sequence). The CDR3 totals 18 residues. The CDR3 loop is CSARWSSGRALVSGDLFF. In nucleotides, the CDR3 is TGCAGTGCTAGATGGTCTAGCGGGAGGGCACTCGTTTCCGGGGACCTGTTTTTT.

In DNA form, the CDR3 reads TGTGCCAGCAGACCCACAGGGTCGGCCTACGAGCAGTACTTC. Its translation: CASRPTGSAYEQYF. V usage is TRBV12-3 or TRBV12-4 and J usage is TRBJ2-7; possible D gene TRBD1, 6 bases. Trimming left V 6 bases short and J 2 bases short, with 14 bases between. The CDR3 has 14 amino acids.

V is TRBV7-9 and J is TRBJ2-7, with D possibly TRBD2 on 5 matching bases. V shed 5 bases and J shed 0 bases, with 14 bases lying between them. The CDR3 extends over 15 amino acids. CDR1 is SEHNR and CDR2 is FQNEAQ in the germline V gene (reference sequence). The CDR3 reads CASSPGRTDSYEQYF. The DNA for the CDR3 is TGTGCCAGCAGCCCTGGTCGGACTGACTCCTACGAGCAGTACTTC.